This T cell receptor beta chain was retrieved from a study of blood T cell repertoires in COVID-19. Overall study: The origin of the acute and convalescent COVID-19 samples was the United States, Italy and Spain. The cDNA or gDNA used as material had been derived from T cells, B-cell-depleted T cells, or PBMCs.

In the original processing: Estimates of nucleated cell counts were drawn from the amplification of reference gene primers. Sequenced by immunoSEQ multiplex PCR; TCRdb stores in-frame clones only, minus some. V, J and clone size are taken as reported in that table, and D and trimming were inferred from the DNA itself. The sample records some 250,000 clones, around 88% being singletons. Unmatched junction bases numbered 8, after V lost 8 bases and J lost 7 bases. The CDR3 extends over 14 amino acids. Germline V CDR1 and CDR2: MNHNY, SVGAGI (reference sequence). Sequencing input: peripheral blood. The chain employs TRBV6-6 and TRBJ1-4; 9 positions match TRBD1. The receptor's source is a woman in her 30s who had recovered from COVID-19. Here the CDR3 reads CASSYRGRGEKLFF. The DNA for the CDR3 is TGTGCCAGCTCCTACAGGGGGCGGGGTGAAAAACTGTTTTTT.